A single sample is the source of the 22 T cell receptor beta chains below, sequenced in a study of blood T cell repertoires in COVID-19. Measured with immunoSEQ multiplex PCR; TCRdb has only the in-frame clones, and not every one. The sample lists hundreds of thousands of clones; almost 85% were seen once. The sample was peripheral blood. These receptors were obtained from a woman older than 75 with acute or convalescent COVID-19.

CDR3 in DNA: TGCAGTGCTAGACGGGATGAAAAACTGTTTTTT. This gives the protein CSARRDEKLFF. The chain combines TRBV20-1 with TRBJ1-4; D gene unclear. V was trimmed by 2 bases and J by 6 bases, leaving 4 bases between them. CDR1 and CDR2 (germline): DFQATT, SNEGSKA (reference sequence). CDR3 length equals 11 residues.

This chain connects TRBV2 to TRBJ2-1, with D possibly being TRBD1 (5 bases). In germline, CDR1 is SNHLY, CDR2 FYNNEI. This CDR3 has 12 residues. Between the trimmed V and J ends, which lost 5 bases and 4 bases, there was a span of 6 bases. CDR3 in DNA: TGTGCCAGCAGTCCAGGGTACAATGAGCAGTTCTTC. Its protein is CASSPGYNEQFF.

This clone has only a few counts. V usage is TRBV18 and J usage is TRBJ1-1; TRBD1 matches 10 bases. With 5 bases clipped from V and 7 bases from J, the junction kept 4 bases outside the gene matches. CDR3 length: 13 residues. Germline CDR1 is KGHSH and CDR2 is LQKENI. The CDR3 DNA sequence: TGTGCCAGCTCAACGGGACAGGGGCGTGAAGCTTTCTTT. This codes for CASSTGQGREAFF.

This chain connects TRBV2 to TRBJ1-1, with D perhaps TRBD1 (6 bases). The V end was cut by 4 bases, the J end by 7 bases, with 7 bases between. The CDR3 totals 11 residues. From germline, CDR1 is SNHLY and CDR2 FYNNEI. CDR3 in DNA: TGTGCCAGCAGTGGACAGGTTGAAGCTTTCTTT. Protein product: CASSGQVEAFF.

The chain has TRBV6-2 or TRBV6-3 and TRBJ2-5, with TRBD2 as a possible D gene (6 bases). Germline CDR1 reads MNHEY; CDR2 reads SVGEGT. Trimming pared 3 bases from V and 6 bases from J, leaving 17 bases between. This CDR3 comprises 15 residues. CDR3 sequence (DNA): TGTGCCAGCAGTTATGTCGGGGGAAGCCTCCAGACCCAGTACTTC. Translation: CASSYVGGSLQTQYF.

In this sample, this clone turned up once. The chain recombines TRBV19 with TRBJ2-3, with TRBD1 identical over 8 bases. Trimming cost V 5 bases and J 1 base; bases outside gene matches: 8. The CDR3 covers 16 residues. Germline V gives CDR1 LNHDA, CDR2 SQIVND (reference sequence). CDR3 amino acids: CASSEPRGRGTDTQYF. CDR3 DNA sequence: TGTGCCAGTAGTGAACCCAGGGGGCGCGGCACAGATACGCAGTATTTT.

V usage is TRBV30 and J usage is TRBJ2-1, with D tentatively TRBD2 (5 bases). The CDR3 loop spans 13 amino acids. The germline CDR1 and CDR2 sequences are GTSNPN and SVGIG (reference sequence). V dropped 0 bases and J dropped 13 bases, with 16 bases sitting between them. The CDR3: CAWSVDVGVAQFF. DNA for the CDR3: TGTGCCTGGAGTGTAGATGTGGGAGTGGCACAGTTCTTC.

DNA of the CDR3: TGTGCCAGCAGCCAAGATTCATACGGGAGTCTAAGCACAGATACGCAGTATTTT. It is translated as CASSQDSYGSLSTDTQYF. The rearrangement uses TRBV3-1 (or the pseudogene TRBV3-2) and TRBJ2-3, with a tentative D call TRBD2 (6 bases). The CDR3 is 18 residues long. Germline V gene sequence: CDR1 LGHDT, CDR2 YNNKEL (reference sequence). V lost 0 bases, J lost 0 bases, and 16 bases lay in between.

This clone was seen a single time. The chain is built from TRBV6-5 and TRBJ2-7; 7 bases map to TRBD2. Losses at the gene ends were 6 bases for V and 6 bases for J; bases not matched to a gene: 8. The CDR3 runs 13 residues. Per germline, CDR1 MNHEY and CDR2 SVGAGI. The CDR3 region is CASRPGLDLEQYF. The CDR3 region has the DNA TGTGCCAGCAGACCCGGACTAGATCTCGAGCAGTACTTC.

The chain combines TRBV6-2 or TRBV6-3 with TRBJ1-5; D call uncertain. CDR3 size: 14 residues. The V end lost 3 bases, the J end lost 9 bases, and 15 bases lay between the germline ends. The germline V gene encodes CDR1 MNHEY and CDR2 SVGEGT. The CDR3 region is CASSYWEDPGPQHF. CDR3 sequence (DNA): TGTGCCAGCAGTTATTGGGAGGATCCAGGGCCCCAGCATTTT.

This rearrangement joins TRBV15 to TRBJ2-4, with a possible D match to TRBD2 (6 bases). This CDR3 spans 17 amino acids. CDR1 is LNHNV and CDR2 is YYDKDF in the germline V gene (reference sequence). The germline V and J ends were trimmed by 4 bases and 1 base, with 17 bases remaining between them. The CDR3 nucleotides read TGTGCCACCAGCAACCTTGCGGGGACTGGGGCCAAAAACATTCAGTACTTC. Protein sequence: CATSNLAGTGAKNIQYF.

V gene TRBV2 combines with J gene TRBJ2-7; 10 bases align to TRBD1. Per the germline V gene, CDR1 is SNHLY and CDR2 is FYNNEI. There are 13 residues in the CDR3. V lost 8 bases to trimming and J lost 2 bases; unmatched junction nucleotides: 3. The CDR3: CASGQGGPYEQYF. The CDR3 DNA is TGTGCCAGCGGACAGGGGGGACCCTACGAGCAGTACTTC. The variable domain in full, completed from reference TRBV2 and TRBJ2-7, reads EPEVTQTPSHQVTQMGQEVILRCVPISNHLYFYWYRQILGQKVEFLVSFYNNEISEKSEIFDDQFSVERPDGSNFTLKIRSTKLEDSAMYFCASGQGGPYEQYFGPGTRLTVT.

The chain uses TRBV7-8 and TRBJ1-5; TRBD1 matches 7 bases. The germline V gene has CDR1 SGHVS and CDR2 FQNEAQ. Unmatched junction bases numbered 5, after V lost 10 bases and J lost 2 bases. This CDR3 comprises 13 residues. In DNA, the CDR3 is TGTGCCATTTCAGGGGGTGGCAATCAGCCCCAGCATTTT. Residues: CAISGGGNQPQHF. The full variable domain, completed using reference TRBV7-8 and TRBJ1-5, is GAGVSQSPRYKVAKRGQDVALRCDPISGHVSLFWYQQALGQGPEFLTYFQNEAQLDKSGLPSDRFFAERPEGSVSTLKIQRTQQEDSAVYLCAISGGGNQPQHFGDGTRLSIL.

Here the CDR3 DNA reads TGTGCCACACAGACAGGGTACACTGAAGCTTTCTTT. It is translated as CATQTGYTEAFF. The chain carries TRBV2 and TRBJ1-1; 7 bases align to TRBD1. This CDR3 has 12 amino acids. Unmatched junction bases numbered 5, after V lost 10 bases and J lost 3 bases. CDR1 and CDR2 (germline): SNHLY, FYNNEI.

The J gene is TRBJ2-1, the V gene TRBV10-2; the D gene is possibly TRBD1 (6 bases). Germline V gene lookup returns CDR1 WSHSY and CDR2 SAAADI. The V end lost 8 bases, the J end lost 7 bases, and 15 bases lay between the germline ends. This CDR3 is built from 13 residues. The CDR3 is CASGKDRFNEQFF. CDR3 DNA: TGCGCCAGCGGAAAGGACAGATTTAATGAGCAGTTCTTC.

The CDR3, as DNA: TGTGCCAGCAGCCCTAGGGACAGGGAGACTACGCAGTATTTT. Translated: CASSPRDRETTQYF. V and J are TRBV27 and TRBJ2-3, with 9 bases identical to TRBD1. V trimming: 6 bases; J trimming: 8 bases; junction bases outside the gene matches: 9. The CDR3 sequence is 14 residues long. Germline CDR1 MNHEY, CDR2 SMNVEV (reference sequence).

The J gene is TRBJ2-3, the V gene TRBV7-3; TRBD2 is a possible D gene (6 bases). CDR3 length: 16 amino acids. The V gene's germline CDR1 is SGHTA and CDR2 FQGTGA. Trimming left V 5 bases short and J 1 base short, with 16 bases between. The CDR3 loop reads CASSPDSGSRTDTQYF. The CDR3 bases are TGTGCCAGCAGCCCCGATAGCGGTAGTCGCACAGATACGCAGTATTTT.

V and J are TRBV7-9 and TRBJ1-4; a weak D match, TRBD1 (6 bases). This CDR3 is 14 amino acids long. V dropped 5 bases and J dropped 0 bases, with 7 bases sitting between them. Germline V lookup: CDR1 SEHNR, CDR2 FQNEAQ (reference sequence). Written as DNA, the CDR3 is TGTGCCAGCAGCCACAGGGCAACTAATGAAAAACTGTTTTTT. It encodes CASSHRATNEKLFF.

J is TRBJ1-4 and V is TRBV5-1; TRBD1 matches 8 bases. This CDR3 contains 16 residues. Looked up from germline, CDR1 is SGHRS and CDR2 is YFSETQ. V shed 4 bases, J shed 0 bases, and the junction held 5 bases outside the gene matches. This CDR3 is CASSPGQASTNEKLFF. CDR3 sequence (DNA): TGCGCCAGCAGCCCGGGACAGGCTTCAACTAATGAAAAACTGTTTTTT.

The chain links TRBV7-8 to TRBJ2-1; D perhaps matches TRBD1 (5 bases). Germline V CDR1 and CDR2: SGHVS, FQNEAQ. Trimming took 5 bases from V and 9 from J, leaving 14 bases between them. The CDR3 totals 13 residues. CDR3 nucleotide sequence: TGTGCCAGCAGCACAGACAGCCAGGTTGAGCAGTTCTTC. Amino acid sequence: CASSTDSQVEQFF.

V and J are TRBV5-1 and TRBJ2-3, with 9 bases aligning to TRBD2. V lost 0 bases and J lost 8; bases outside the gene matches: 7. Germline V gives CDR1 SGHRS, CDR2 YFSETQ. CDR3 length: 15 residues. The CDR3: CASSLDLAGPGTQYF. CDR3 sequence (DNA): TGCGCCAGCAGCTTGGATCTAGCGGGGCCGGGTACGCAGTATTTT. Full variable domain (remainder filled in from reference TRBV5-1 and TRBJ2-3): KAGVTQTPRYLIKTRGQQVTLSCSPISGHRSVSWYQQTPGQGLQFLFEYFSETQRNKGNFPGRFSGRQFSNSRSEMNVSTLELGDSALYLCASSLDLAGPGTQYFGPGTRLTVL.

This clone came up a few times. The chain recombines TRBV27 with TRBJ1-5; 8 bases are shared with TRBD1. This CDR3 region has 14 residues. The germline V gene has CDR1 MNHEY and CDR2 SMNVEV (reference sequence). With 3 bases clipped from V and 10 bases from J, the junction kept 8 bases outside the gene matches. CDR3 loop: CASSLGQVTSPQHF. The CDR3 bases are TGTGCCAGCAGTTTGGGACAGGTTACGAGTCCCCAGCATTTT.